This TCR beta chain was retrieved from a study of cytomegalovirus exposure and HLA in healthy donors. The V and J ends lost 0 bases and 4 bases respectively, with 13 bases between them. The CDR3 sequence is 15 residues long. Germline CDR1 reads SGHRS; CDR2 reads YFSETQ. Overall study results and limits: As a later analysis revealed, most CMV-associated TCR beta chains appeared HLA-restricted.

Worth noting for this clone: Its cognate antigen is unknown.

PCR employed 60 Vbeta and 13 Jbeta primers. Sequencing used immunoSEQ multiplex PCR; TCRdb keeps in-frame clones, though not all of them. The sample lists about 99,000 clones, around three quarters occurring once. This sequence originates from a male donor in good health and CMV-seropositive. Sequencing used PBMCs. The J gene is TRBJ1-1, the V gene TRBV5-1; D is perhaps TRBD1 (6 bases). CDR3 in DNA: TGCGCCAGCAGCTTGGGGAGGGAGGGGGGCACTGAAGCTTTCTTT. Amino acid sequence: CASSLGREGGTEAFF.